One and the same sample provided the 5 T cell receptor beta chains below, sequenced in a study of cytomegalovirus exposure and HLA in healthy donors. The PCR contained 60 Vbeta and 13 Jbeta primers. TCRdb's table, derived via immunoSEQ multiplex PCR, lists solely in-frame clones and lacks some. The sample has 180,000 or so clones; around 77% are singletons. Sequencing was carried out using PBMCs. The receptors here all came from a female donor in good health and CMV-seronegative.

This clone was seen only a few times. CDR3 in DNA: TGTGCCAGCAGCCAAGTCAGGGCCAATGAGCAGTTCTTC. Translated, it gives CASSQVRANEQFF. V usage is TRBV14 and J usage is TRBJ2-1, with D perhaps matching TRBD1 (5 bases). V lost 1 base, J lost 6 bases, and 7 bases lay in between. Germline V gene lookup returns CDR1 SGHDN and CDR2 FVKESK. CDR3 length: 13 amino acids.

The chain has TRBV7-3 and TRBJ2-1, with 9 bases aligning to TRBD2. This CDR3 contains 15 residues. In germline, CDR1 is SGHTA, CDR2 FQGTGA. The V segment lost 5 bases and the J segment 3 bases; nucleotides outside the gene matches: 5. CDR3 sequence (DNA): TGTGCCAGCAGCAATAGCGGGGGAGGCTACAATGAGCAGTTCTTC. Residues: CASSNSGGGYNEQFF.

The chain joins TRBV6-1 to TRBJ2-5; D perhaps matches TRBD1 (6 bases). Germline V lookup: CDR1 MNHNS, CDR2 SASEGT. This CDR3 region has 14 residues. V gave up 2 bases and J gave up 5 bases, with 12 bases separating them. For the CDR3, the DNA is TGTGCCAGCAGTGAAAGCAGGGGTTGGGAGACCCAGTACTTC. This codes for CASSESRGWETQYF.

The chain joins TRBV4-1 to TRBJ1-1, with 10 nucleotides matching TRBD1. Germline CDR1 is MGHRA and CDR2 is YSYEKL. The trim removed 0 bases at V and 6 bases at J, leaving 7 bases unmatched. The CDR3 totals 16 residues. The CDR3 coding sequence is TGCGCCAGCAGCCAAGATCAGGGGACAGGGGTGCCTGAAGCTTTCTTT. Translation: CASSQDQGTGVPEAFF.

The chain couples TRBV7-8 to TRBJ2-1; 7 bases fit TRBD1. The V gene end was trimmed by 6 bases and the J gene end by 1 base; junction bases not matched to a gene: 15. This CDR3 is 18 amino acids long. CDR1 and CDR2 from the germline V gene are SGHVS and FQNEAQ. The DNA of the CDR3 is TGTGCCAGCAGTCCCCCCCTCCGCTACAGGGGATCCTACAATGAGCAGTTCTTC. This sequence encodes CASSPPLRYRGSYNEQFF.